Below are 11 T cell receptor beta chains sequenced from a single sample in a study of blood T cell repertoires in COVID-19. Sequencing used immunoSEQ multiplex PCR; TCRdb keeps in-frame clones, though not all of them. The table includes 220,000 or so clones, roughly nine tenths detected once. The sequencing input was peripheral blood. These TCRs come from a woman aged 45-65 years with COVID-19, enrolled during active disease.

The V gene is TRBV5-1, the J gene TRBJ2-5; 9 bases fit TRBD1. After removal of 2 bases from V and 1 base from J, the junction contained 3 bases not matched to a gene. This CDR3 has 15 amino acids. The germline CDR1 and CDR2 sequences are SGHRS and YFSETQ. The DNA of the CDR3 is TGCGCCAGCAGCTTCGGGACAGGGTCCCAAGAGACCCAGTACTTC. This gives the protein CASSFGTGSQETQYF. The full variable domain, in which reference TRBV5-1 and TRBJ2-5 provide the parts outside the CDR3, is KAGVTQTPRYLIKTRGQQVTLSCSPISGHRSVSWYQQTPGQGLQFLFEYFSETQRNKGNFPGRFSGRQFSNSRSEMNVSTLELGDSALYLCASSFGTGSQETQYFGPGTRLLVL.

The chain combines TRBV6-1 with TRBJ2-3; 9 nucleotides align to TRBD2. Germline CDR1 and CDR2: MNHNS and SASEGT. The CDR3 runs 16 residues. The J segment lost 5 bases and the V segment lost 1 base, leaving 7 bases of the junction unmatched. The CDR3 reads CASSEGRGGAIDTQYF. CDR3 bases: TGTGCCAGCAGTGAAGGTCGCGGGGGGGCCATAGATACGCAGTATTTT.

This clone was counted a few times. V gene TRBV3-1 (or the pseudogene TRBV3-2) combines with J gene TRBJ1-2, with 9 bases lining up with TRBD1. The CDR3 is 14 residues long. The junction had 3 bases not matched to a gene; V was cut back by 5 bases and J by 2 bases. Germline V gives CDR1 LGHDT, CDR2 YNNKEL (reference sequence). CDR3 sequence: CASSTGGANYGYTF. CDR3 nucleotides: TGTGCCAGCAGCACAGGGGGCGCGAACTATGGCTACACCTTC.

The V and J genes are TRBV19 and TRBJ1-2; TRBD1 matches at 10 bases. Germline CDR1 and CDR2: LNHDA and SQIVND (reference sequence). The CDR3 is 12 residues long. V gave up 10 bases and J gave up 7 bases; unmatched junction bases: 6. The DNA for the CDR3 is TGTGCCACCGGACAGGGGGGAGGTGGCTACACCTTC. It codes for CATGQGGGGYTF.

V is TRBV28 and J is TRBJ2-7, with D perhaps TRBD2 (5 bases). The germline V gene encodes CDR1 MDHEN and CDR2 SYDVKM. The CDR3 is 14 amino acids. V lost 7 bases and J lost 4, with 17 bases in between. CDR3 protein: CASMGESTLYEQYF. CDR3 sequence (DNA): TGTGCCAGCATGGGAGAGTCAACCCTATACGAGCAGTACTTC.

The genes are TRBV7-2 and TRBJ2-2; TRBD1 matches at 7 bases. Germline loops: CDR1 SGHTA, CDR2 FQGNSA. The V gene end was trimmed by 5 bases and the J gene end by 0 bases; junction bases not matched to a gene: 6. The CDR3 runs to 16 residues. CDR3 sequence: CASSAPGGSNTGELFF. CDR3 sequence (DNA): TGTGCCAGCAGCGCCCCAGGGGGTTCGAACACCGGGGAGCTGTTTTTT. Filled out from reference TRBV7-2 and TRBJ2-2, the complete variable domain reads GAGVSQSPSNKVTEKGKDVELRCDPISGHTALYWYRQSLGQGLEFLIYFQGNSAPDKSGLPSDRFSAERTGGSVSTLTIQRTQQEDSAVYLCASSAPGGSNTGELFFGEGSRLTVL.

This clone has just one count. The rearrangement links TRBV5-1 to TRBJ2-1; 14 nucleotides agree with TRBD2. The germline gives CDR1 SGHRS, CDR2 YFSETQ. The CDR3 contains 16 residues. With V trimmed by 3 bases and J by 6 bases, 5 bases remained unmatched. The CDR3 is CASSWRTSGGSNEQFF. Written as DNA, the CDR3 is TGCGCCAGCAGCTGGAGGACTAGCGGGGGGAGCAATGAGCAGTTCTTC.

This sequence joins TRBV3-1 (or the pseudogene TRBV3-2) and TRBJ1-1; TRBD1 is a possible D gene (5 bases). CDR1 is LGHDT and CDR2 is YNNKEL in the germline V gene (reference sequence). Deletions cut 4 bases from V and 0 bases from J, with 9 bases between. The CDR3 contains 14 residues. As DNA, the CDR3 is TGTGCCAGCAGCCTTCAGGGAATGAACACTGAAGCTTTCTTT. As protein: CASSLQGMNTEAFF.

The CDR3: CASSFPGQGDEKLFF. The CDR3 nucleotides are TGTGCCAGCAGCTTCCCGGGACAGGGGGATGAAAAACTGTTTTTT. The chain carries TRBV7-9 and TRBJ1-4; 11 nucleotides agree with TRBD1. Trimming removed 3 bases from V and 6 bases from J; junction bases left unmatched: 3. In germline, CDR1 is SEHNR, CDR2 FQNEAQ (reference sequence). The CDR3 covers 15 residues.

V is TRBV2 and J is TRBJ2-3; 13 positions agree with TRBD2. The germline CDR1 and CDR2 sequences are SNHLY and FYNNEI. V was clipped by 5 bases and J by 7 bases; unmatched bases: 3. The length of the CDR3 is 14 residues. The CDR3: CASSRTSGGNTQYF. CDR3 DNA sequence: TGTGCCAGCAGTCGGACTAGCGGGGGAAATACGCAGTATTTT.

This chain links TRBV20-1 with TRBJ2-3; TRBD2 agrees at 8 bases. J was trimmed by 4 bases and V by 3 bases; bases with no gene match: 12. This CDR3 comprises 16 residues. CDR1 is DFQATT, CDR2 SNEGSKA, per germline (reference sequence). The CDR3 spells CSASSGTRDLADTQYF. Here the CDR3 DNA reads TGCAGTGCTAGTTCCGGGACTAGGGATCTAGCAGATACGCAGTATTTT.